This T cell receptor beta chain stems from a study of T cells in localized non-small cell lung cancer. Germline loops: CDR1 SGHRS, CDR2 YFSETQ. V was shortened by 4 bases and J by 2 bases, with 14 bases between the two germline ends. The CDR3 is made up of 15 amino acids. Remarks on this clone: Its cognate antigen is unknown.

Study outcomes and limitations: Sequencing, confined to only one tumor region, leaves heterogeneity possible. Uninvolved adjacent lung showed higher T cell clonality than tumor. Out of the top 100 tumor clones, a median approximately 50 were seen in adjacent lung.

Clones were sequenced by immunoSEQ multiplex PCR, and TCRdb holds only the in-frame ones, with some missing. This sample yields around 83,000 clones, of which roughly 89% are seen a single time; over 12% belongs to the top ten. The receptor was derived from a man aged 35 to 70 with stage I squamous cell lung carcinoma. The sequences come from peripheral blood, collected before any cancer treatment. V and J are TRBV5-1 and TRBJ2-3, with D possibly TRBD1 on 6 matching bases. The CDR3 protein is CASSLTGGVTDTQYF. The CDR3 DNA reads TGCGCCAGCAGCCTGACAGGAGGTGTCACAGATACGCAGTATTTT.